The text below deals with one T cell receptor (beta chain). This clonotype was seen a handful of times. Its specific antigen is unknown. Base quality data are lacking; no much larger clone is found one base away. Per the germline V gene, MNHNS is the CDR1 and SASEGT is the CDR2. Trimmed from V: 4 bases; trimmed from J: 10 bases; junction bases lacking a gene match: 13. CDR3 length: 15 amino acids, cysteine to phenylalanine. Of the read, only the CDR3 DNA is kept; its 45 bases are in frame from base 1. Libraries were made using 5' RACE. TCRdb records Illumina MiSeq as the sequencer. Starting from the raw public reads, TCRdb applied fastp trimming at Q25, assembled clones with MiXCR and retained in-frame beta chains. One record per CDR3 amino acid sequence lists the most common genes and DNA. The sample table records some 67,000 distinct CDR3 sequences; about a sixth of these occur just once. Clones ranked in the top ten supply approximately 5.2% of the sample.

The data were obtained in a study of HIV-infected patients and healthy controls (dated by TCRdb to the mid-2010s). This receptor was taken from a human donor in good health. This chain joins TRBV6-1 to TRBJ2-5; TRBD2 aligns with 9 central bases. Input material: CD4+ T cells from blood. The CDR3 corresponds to CASSVRAGGPPGQYF. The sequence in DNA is TGTGCCAGCAGTGTCCGAGCGGGGGGCCCCCCAGGCCAGTACTTC.